Below, 6 T cell receptor beta chains from the same sample are listed, as sequenced in a study of blood T cell repertoires in COVID-19. TCRdb's copy holds only in-frame clones and misses some; the assay was immunoSEQ multiplex PCR. There are approximately 69,000 clones in the sample; roughly 86% occur only once, and around 12% lies in the top ten. Sequenced material: peripheral blood. The source of these receptors is a human donor in a cohort sampled during active COVID-19.

CDR3 sequence reads: CASSKQAGVEQYF. CDR3 nucleotides: TGTGCCAGCAGCAAACAGGCGGGGGTCGAGCAGTACTTC. The chain is built from TRBV3-1 (or the pseudogene TRBV3-2) and TRBJ2-7, with 7 bases fitting TRBD2. This CDR3 has 13 amino acids. J was trimmed by 6 bases and V by 5 bases; bases with no gene match: 7. CDR1 is LGHDT and CDR2 is YNNKEL in the germline V gene (reference sequence).

The V call is TRBV4-1, the J call TRBJ1-4; 10 positions match TRBD1. This CDR3 has 16 amino acids. V was pared by 4 bases and J by 6 bases, with 8 bases of the junction left unmatched. The germline V gene has CDR1 MGHRA and CDR2 YSYEKL. The CDR3 spells CASSRGHGTGDEKLFF. CDR3 bases: TGCGCCAGCAGCCGAGGGCACGGGACAGGGGATGAAAAACTGTTTTTT.

For this clone: A junction end diverges from the germline sequence, so it may reflect a read error. This rearrangement joins TRBV4-3 to TRBJ2-2, with 8 bases aligning to TRBD1. The CDR3 sequence is 17 residues long. Germline-derived CDR1 and CDR2 are LGHNA and YSLEER. DNA for the CDR3: TGCGCCAGCAGCCCCCCTCCTCAGGGGGCAGCGCACCGGGGAGCTGTTTTT. Translation: CASSPPPQGAAHRGAVF.

The gene calls are TRBV18 and TRBJ1-3; 12 positions agree with TRBD1. Germline V lookup: CDR1 KGHSH, CDR2 LQKENI. This CDR3 has 17 residues. The V gene end was trimmed by 2 bases and the J gene end by 2 bases; junction bases not matched to a gene: 4. The CDR3 DNA reads as TGTGCCAGCTCACCAACCCGGGACAGGGGGCCTGGAAACACCATATATTTT. Its protein product is CASSPTRDRGPGNTIYF.

The V call is TRBV12-5, the J call TRBJ1-2, with D perhaps matching TRBD1 (5 bases). Germline-derived CDR1 and CDR2 are LGHNT and FRNRAP. CDR3 length: 16 amino acids. V lost 6 bases and J lost 8, with 25 bases in between. The CDR3 DNA sequence: TGTGCTAGTGGCAGCCTACCTAGGGGTCTAAGTCGAGGCTACACCTTC. It translates to CASGSLPRGLSRGYTF.

This clone was observed a single time. The chain is built from TRBV10-3 and TRBJ1-4, with D hard to call. The CDR3 runs to 13 residues. CDR1 is ENHRY and CDR2 is SYGVKD in the germline V gene. Trimming removed 6 bases from V and 3 bases from J, with 8 bases in between. As DNA, the CDR3 is TGTGCCATCAGAACAGCTTCTAATGAAAAACTGTTTTTT. It encodes CAIRTASNEKLFF.